Listed below are T cell receptor beta chains from one sample, sequenced in a study of blood T cell repertoires in COVID-19. Measured with immunoSEQ multiplex PCR; TCRdb has only the in-frame clones, and not every one. This sample has just over 350,000 clones, with 86% found just once. The sample was peripheral blood. The receptors were gathered from a woman aged 60-75 years with COVID-19, enrolled during active disease. The CDR3 runs from the conserved cysteine through the conserved F or W. Fields, in order: J gene, clone size, V gene, D gene, CDR3 protein, CDR3 DNA. The D gene is left open where the match is weak. Size is stated for part of the rows, as once, few or many counts, or as a class when the clone is expanded.

>TRBJ1-2|NA|TRBV10-3|TRBD1
CAISDDLGQGARGYGYTF
TGTGCCATCAGCGATGACCTGGGACAGGGGGCTCGGGGTTATGGCTACACCTTC
>TRBJ2-1|NA|TRBV6-2/TRBV6-3|NA
CASSPYLDEQFF
TGTGCCAGCAGCCCCTACTTAGATGAGCAGTTCTTC
>TRBJ2-5|NA|TRBV5-4|TRBD2
CASSLHSGGARKTQYF
TGTGCCAGCAGCTTGCATAGCGGGGGGGCTCGGAAGACCCAGTACTTC
>TRBJ2-7|once|TRBV6-1|TRBD2
CASSELAGAGFYEQYF
TGTGCCAGCAGTGAACTAGCGGGGGCCGGATTCTACGAGCAGTACTTC
>TRBJ2-7|NA|TRBV5-4|NA
CASSRTGYEQYF
TGTGCCAGCAGCCGAACAGGCTACGAGCAGTACTTC
>TRBJ1-5|NA|TRBV6-1|NA
CASSESRGNQPQHF
TGTGCCAGCAGTGAGTCGAGGGGCAATCAGCCCCAGCATTTT
>TRBJ1-1|NA|TRBV5-1|NA
CASSPPGPMNTEAFF
TGCGCCAGCAGCCCACCAGGGCCCATGAACACTGAAGCTTTCTTT
>TRBJ1-1|NA|TRBV9|NA
CASSGVPGGDTEAFF
TGTGCCAGCAGCGGAGTCCCAGGAGGGGACACTGAAGCTTTCTTT
>TRBJ1-1|NA|TRBV5-4|NA
CASSFDAGWGTEAFF
TGTGCCAGCAGCTTTGATGCGGGATGGGGCACTGAAGCTTTCTTT
>TRBJ1-1|NA|TRBV6-6|TRBD1
CASSQEGATEAFF
TGTGCCAGCAGTCAGGAGGGGGCCACTGAAGCTTTCTTT
>TRBJ2-3|NA|TRBV29-1|TRBD2
CSVQRGGIDTQYF
TGCAGCGTGCAACGGGGGGGGATAGATACGCAGTATTTT
>TRBJ1-2|NA|TRBV14|NA
CASSLGAQGYTF
TGTGCCAGCAGCCTGGGGGCCCAGGGCTACACCTTC
>TRBJ2-1|NA|TRBV11-2|TRBD1
CASSPRQGYNEQFF
TGTGCCAGCAGCCCCCGACAGGGCTACAATGAGCAGTTCTTC
>TRBJ2-5|NA|TRBV7-9|NA
CAAGTPLQETQYF
TGTGCCGCCGGGACTCCCCTCCAAGAGACCCAGTACTTC
>TRBJ2-1|NA|TRBV11-2|TRBD1
CASINPDRGRNEQFF
TGTGCCAGCATAAATCCGGACAGGGGGCGGAATGAGCAGTTCTTC
>TRBJ1-6|NA|TRBV5-6|TRBD1
CASSVLGDRESPLHF
TGTGCCAGCAGCGTCCTTGGGGACAGAGAATCACCCCTCCACTTT
>TRBJ1-2|NA|TRBV6-6|TRBD1
CASSYSGQSYGYTF
TGTGCCAGCAGTTACTCGGGACAGAGCTATGGCTACACCTTC
>TRBJ1-3|few|TRBV18|NA
CASSPPAGFSGNTIYF
TGTGCCAGCTCACCACCCGCGGGATTCTCTGGAAACACCATATATTTT
>TRBJ2-5|NA|TRBV5-1|TRBD2
CASSRTSGGETYQETQYF
TGCGCCAGCAGCAGGACTAGCGGGGGGGAAACATACCAAGAGACCCAGTACTTC
>TRBJ2-7|NA|TRBV3-1/TRBV3-2|NA
CASSTTERIPYEQYF
TGTGCCAGCAGCACCACCGAGAGGATCCCCTACGAGCAGTACTTC
>TRBJ2-1|few|TRBV6-5|TRBD2
CASTASGVYEQFF
TGTGCCAGCACGGCTAGCGGGGTATATGAGCAGTTCTTC
>TRBJ1-5|NA|TRBV4-1|TRBD1
CASSQLQGRGSQHF
TGCGCCAGCAGCCAATTACAGGGGAGAGGGTCCCAGCATTTT
>TRBJ2-3|NA|TRBV6-5|TRBD2
CASSPGGGTDTQYF
TGTGCCAGCAGCCCGGGGGGGGGCACAGATACGCAGTATTTT
>TRBJ1-2|NA|TRBV29-1|TRBD1
CSVGVGQDYGYTF
TGCAGCGTTGGGGTGGGACAGGACTATGGCTACACCTTC
>TRBJ2-1|NA|TRBV5-1|TRBD2
CASTLPSSGGLYNEQFF
TGCGCCAGCACCCTACCCTCTAGCGGGGGACTCTACAATGAGCAGTTCTTC
>TRBJ2-7|NA|TRBV19|TRBD1
CASSLRQGGLREQYF
TGTGCCAGTAGTCTCCGACAGGGGGGTTTGAGGGAGCAGTACTTC
>TRBJ1-2|NA|TRBV24-1|TRBD1
CATSDDRDSGYTF
TGTGCCACCAGTGACGACAGGGACTCCGGCTACACCTTC
>TRBJ1-6|NA|TRBV7-2|TRBD1
CASRDRVVSPLHF
TGTGCCAGCCGGGACAGGGTTGTTTCACCCCTCCACTTT
>TRBJ2-2|NA|TRBV5-1|NA
CASRFLERGTGELFF
TGCGCCAGCAGGTTCCTAGAACGGGGCACCGGGGAGCTGTTTTTT
>TRBJ2-1|NA|TRBV20-1|TRBD2
CSALADNEQFF
TGCAGTGCACTAGCGGACAATGAGCAGTTCTTC
>TRBJ2-5|NA|TRBV5-6|NA
CASSLNPVQETQYF
TGTGCCAGCAGCTTGAATCCAGTACAAGAGACCCAGTACTTC
>TRBJ2-1|NA|TRBV7-9|NA
CASSSAGYREQFF
TGTGCCAGCAGCTCGGCGGGGTATCGTGAGCAGTTCTTC
>TRBJ1-1|NA|TRBV19|NA
CASSIFLAELTEAFF
TGTGCCAGTAGTATTTTTCTAGCCGAGCTCACTGAAGCTTTCTTT
>TRBJ2-1|NA|TRBV4-3|NA
CASSSGQVNEQFF
TGCGCCAGCAGCTCAGGCCAGGTAAATGAGCAGTTCTTC
>TRBJ2-3|few|TRBV7-3|NA
CASSLTGSPDTQYF
TGTGCCAGCAGCTTAACGGGGAGTCCAGATACGCAGTATTTT
>TRBJ2-3|NA|TRBV11-2|NA
CASSLTGTNTQYF
TGTGCCAGCAGCTTAACAGGGACGAATACGCAGTATTTT
>TRBJ2-4|NA|TRBV18|NA
CASSEDSYIQYF
TGTGCCAGCTCAGAGGACAGTTACATTCAGTACTTC
>TRBJ1-2|NA|TRBV7-9|TRBD1
CASRSGQGGWYGYTF
TGTGCCAGCAGATCGGGACAGGGTGGCTGGTATGGCTACACCTTC
>TRBJ2-6|NA|TRBV27|NA
CASSYHSGANVLTF
TGTGCCAGCAGTTATCACTCTGGGGCCAACGTCCTGACTTTC
>TRBJ1-5|NA|TRBV9|NA
CASSVEGAQPQHF
TGTGCCAGCAGCGTAGAAGGGGCTCAGCCCCAGCATTTT
>TRBJ1-2|NA|TRBV7-2|NA
CASSFTGDNYGYTF
TGTGCCAGCAGCTTTACAGGAGACAACTATGGCTACACCTTC
>TRBJ1-3|few|TRBV19|NA
CASGSGWGFSGNTIYF
TGTGCCAGTGGTTCAGGCTGGGGCTTCTCTGGAAACACCATATATTTT
>TRBJ1-4|NA|TRBV18|TRBD1
CASSPDRYREKLFF
TGTGCCAGCTCACCGGACAGGTATAGGGAAAAACTGTTTTTT
>TRBJ1-2|NA|TRBV7-9|TRBD1
CASSSPQGPYGYTF
TGTGCCAGCAGCTCACCACAGGGGCCCTATGGCTACACCTTC